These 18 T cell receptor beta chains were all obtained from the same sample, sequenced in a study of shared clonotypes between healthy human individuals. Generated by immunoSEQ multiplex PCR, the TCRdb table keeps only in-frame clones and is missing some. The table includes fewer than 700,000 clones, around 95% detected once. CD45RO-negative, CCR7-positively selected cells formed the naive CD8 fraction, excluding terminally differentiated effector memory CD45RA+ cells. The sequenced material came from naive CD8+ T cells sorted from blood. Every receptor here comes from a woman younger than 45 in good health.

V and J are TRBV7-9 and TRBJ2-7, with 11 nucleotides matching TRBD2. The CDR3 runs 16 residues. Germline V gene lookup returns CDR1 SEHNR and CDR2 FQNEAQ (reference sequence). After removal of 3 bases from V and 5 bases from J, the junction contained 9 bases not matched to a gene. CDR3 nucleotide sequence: TGTGCCAGCAGCTTCAGTAGCGGGAGGGCTCCCCACGAGCAGTACTTC. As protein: CASSFSSGRAPHEQYF.

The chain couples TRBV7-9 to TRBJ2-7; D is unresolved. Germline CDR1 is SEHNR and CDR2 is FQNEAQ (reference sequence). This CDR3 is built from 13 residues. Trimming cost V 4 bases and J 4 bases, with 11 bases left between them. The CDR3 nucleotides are TGTGCCAGCAGCTCCGGTCCTTCATACGAGCAGTACTTC. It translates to CASSSGPSYEQYF.

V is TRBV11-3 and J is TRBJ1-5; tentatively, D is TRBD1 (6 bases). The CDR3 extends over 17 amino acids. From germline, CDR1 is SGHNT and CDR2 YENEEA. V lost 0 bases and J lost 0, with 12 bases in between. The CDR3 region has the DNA TGTGCCAGCAGCTTAGACCAGGGGCAATATAGCAATCAGCCCCAGCATTTT. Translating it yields CASSLDQGQYSNQPQHF.

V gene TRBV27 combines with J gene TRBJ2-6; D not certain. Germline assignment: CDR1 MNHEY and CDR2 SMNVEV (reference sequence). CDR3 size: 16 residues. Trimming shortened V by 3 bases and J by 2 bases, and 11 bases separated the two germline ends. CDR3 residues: CASSFVGSAGANVLTF. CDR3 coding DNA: TGTGCCAGCAGTTTCGTAGGGTCCGCTGGGGCCAACGTCCTGACTTTC.

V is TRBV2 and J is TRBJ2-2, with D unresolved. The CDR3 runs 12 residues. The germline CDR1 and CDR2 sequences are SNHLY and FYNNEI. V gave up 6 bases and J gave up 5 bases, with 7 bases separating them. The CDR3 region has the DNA TGTGCCAGCAGGGCAGTGACCGGGGAGCTGTTTTTT. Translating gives CASRAVTGELFF.

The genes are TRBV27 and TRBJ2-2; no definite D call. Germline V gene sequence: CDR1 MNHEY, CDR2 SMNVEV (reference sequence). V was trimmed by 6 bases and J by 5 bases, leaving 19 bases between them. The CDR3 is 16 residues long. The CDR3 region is CASSHLTGLGTGELFF. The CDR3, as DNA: TGTGCCAGCAGCCACCTAACGGGCCTGGGGACCGGGGAGCTGTTTTTT.

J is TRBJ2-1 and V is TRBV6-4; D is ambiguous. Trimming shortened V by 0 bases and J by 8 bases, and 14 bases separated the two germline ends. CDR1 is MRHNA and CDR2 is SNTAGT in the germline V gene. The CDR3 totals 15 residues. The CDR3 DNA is TGTGCCAGCAGTGACTCGGAATTTTCGAAGGATGAGCAGTTCTTC. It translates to CASSDSEFSKDEQFF.

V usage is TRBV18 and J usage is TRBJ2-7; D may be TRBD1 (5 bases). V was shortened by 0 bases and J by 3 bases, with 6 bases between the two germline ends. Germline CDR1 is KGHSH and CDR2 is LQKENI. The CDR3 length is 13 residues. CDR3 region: CASSPPTDYEQYF. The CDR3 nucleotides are TGTGCCAGCTCACCACCGACAGACTACGAGCAGTACTTC.

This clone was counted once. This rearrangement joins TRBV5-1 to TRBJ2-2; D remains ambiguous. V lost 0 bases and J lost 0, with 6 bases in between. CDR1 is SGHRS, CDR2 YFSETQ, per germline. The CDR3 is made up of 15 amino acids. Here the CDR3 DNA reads TGCGCCAGCAGCTTGGATGGGACGAACACCGGGGAGCTGTTTTTT. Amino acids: CASSLDGTNTGELFF. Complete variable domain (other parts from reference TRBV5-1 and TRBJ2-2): KAGVTQTPRYLIKTRGQQVTLSCSPISGHRSVSWYQQTPGQGLQFLFEYFSETQRNKGNFPGRFSGRQFSNSRSEMNVSTLELGDSALYLCASSLDGTNTGELFFGEGSRLTVL.

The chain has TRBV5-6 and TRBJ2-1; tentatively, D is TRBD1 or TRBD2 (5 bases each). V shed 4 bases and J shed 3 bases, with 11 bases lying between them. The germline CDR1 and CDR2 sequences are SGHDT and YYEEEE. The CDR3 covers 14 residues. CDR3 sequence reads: CASSPGTVYNEQFF. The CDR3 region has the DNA TGTGCCAGCAGCCCCGGGACGGTCTACAATGAGCAGTTCTTC.

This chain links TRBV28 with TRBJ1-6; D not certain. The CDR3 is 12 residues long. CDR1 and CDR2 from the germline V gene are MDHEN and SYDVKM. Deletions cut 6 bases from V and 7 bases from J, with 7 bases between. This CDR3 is CASRIWNSPLHF. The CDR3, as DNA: TGTGCCAGCAGGATTTGGAATTCACCCCTCCACTTT.

CDR3 amino acids: CASSLKSNQPQHF. The DNA for the CDR3 is TGTGCCAGCAGTTTAAAGAGCAATCAGCCCCAGCATTTT. The chain carries TRBV27 and TRBJ1-5; D is unclear. This CDR3 spans 13 amino acids. The germline gives CDR1 MNHEY, CDR2 SMNVEV (reference sequence). Trimming removed 2 bases from V and 1 base from J, with 3 bases in between.

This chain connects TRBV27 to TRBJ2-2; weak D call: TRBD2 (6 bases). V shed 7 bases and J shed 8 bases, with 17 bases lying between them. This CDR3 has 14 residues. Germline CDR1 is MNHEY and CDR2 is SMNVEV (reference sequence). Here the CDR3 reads CASTESGWAGELFF. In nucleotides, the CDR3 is TGTGCCAGCACCGAGAGCGGGTGGGCAGGGGAGCTGTTTTTT.

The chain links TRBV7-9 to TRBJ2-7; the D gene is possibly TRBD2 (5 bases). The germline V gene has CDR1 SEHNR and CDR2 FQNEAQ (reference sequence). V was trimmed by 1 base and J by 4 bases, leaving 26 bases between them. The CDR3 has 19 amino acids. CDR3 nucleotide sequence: TGTGCCAGCAGCTTAGTTAGAGGACCGGACGGACTTATCTTATACGAGCAGTACTTC. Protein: CASSLVRGPDGLILYEQYF.

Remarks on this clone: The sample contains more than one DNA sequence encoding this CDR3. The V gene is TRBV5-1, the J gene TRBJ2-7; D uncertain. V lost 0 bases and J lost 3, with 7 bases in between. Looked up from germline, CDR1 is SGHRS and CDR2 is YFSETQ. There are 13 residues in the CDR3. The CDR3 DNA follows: TGCGCCAGCAGCTTGGAACGGTTCTACGAGCAGTACTTC. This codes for CASSLERFYEQYF.

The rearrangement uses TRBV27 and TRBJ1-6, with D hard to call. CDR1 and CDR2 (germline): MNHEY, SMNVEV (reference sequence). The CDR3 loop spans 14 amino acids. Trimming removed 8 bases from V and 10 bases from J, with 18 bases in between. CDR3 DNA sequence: TGTGCCAGCTCACAAGCGGGAGGGCACTCACCCCTCCACTTT. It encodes CASSQAGGHSPLHF.

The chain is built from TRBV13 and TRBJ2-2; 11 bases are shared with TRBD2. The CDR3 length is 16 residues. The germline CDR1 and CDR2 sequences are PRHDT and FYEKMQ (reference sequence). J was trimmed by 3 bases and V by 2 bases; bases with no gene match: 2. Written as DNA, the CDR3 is TGTGCCAGCAGCTTAACTAGCGGGAGTCACACCGGGGAGCTGTTTTTT. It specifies CASSLTSGSHTGELFF.

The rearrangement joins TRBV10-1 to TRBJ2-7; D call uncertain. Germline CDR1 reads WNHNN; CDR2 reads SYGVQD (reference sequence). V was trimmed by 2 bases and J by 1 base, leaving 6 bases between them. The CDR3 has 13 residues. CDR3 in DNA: TGCGCCAGCAGTGAGCGGGTTTCCTACGAGCAGTACTTC. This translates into CASSERVSYEQYF.